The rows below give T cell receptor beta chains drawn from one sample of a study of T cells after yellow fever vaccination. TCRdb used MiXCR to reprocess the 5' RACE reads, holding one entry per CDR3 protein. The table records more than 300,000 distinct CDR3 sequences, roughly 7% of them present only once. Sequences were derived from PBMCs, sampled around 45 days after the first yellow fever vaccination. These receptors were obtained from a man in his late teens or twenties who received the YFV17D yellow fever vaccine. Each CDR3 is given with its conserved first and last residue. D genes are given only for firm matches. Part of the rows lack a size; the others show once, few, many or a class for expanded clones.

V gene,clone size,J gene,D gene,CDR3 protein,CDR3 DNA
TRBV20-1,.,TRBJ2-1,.,CSATRPGRSYNEQFF,TGCAGTGCAACCCGTCCGGGCCGCTCCTACAATGAGCAGTTCTTC
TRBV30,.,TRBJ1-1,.,CAWSSGATEAFF,TGTGCCTGGAGTTCGGGGGCCACTGAAGCTTTCTTT
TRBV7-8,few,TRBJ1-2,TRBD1,CASSPLRDRETF,TGTGCCAGCAGCCCCCTCCGGGACAGGGAAACCTTC
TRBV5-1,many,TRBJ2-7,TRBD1,CASSLGPFGQGSYEQYF,TGCGCCAGCAGCTTGGGACCTTTCGGACAGGGCAGCTACGAGCAGTACTTC
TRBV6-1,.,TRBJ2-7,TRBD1,CASSRDRGGSYEQYF,TGTGCCAGCAGCAGGGACAGGGGGGGCTCCTACGAGCAGTACTTC
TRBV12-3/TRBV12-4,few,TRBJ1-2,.,CASSLVGSNYGYTF,TGTGCCAGCAGTTTAGTGGGCAGTAACTATGGCTACACCTTC
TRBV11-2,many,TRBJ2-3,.,CASSREGRGGTPATDTQYF,TGTGCCAGCAGCCGAGAGGGGAGGGGGGGCACCCCAGCGACAGATACGCAGTATTTT
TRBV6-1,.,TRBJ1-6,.,CASSRTTYNSPLHF,TGTGCCAGCAGCCGCACCACGTATAATTCACCCCTCCACTTT
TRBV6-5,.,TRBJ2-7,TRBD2,CASSYFLLAGAESYEQYF,TGTGCCAGCAGTTACTTCTTACTAGCGGGGGCCGAGTCCTACGAGCAGTACTTC
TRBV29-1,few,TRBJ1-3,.,CSVRTGSGSGNTIYF,TGCAGCGTTAGAACGGGATCTGGCTCTGGAAACACCATATATTTT
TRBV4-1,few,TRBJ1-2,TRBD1,CASSQDGETGLAYGYTF,TGCGCCAGCAGCCAAGATGGGGAGACAGGGCTTGCCTATGGCTACACCTTC
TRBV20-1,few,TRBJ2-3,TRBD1,CSASLQGAMDTDTQYF,TGCAGTGCTAGTTTACAGGGGGCTATGGACACAGATACGCAGTATTTT
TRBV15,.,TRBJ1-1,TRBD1,CATSRDRGLPTNTEAFF,TGTGCCACCAGCAGAGACAGGGGGCTTCCCACAAACACTGAAGCTTTCTTT
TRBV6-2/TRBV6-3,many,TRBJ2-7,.,CASSYYNLLPTYEQYF,TGTGCCAGCAGTTACTACAACCTGCTGCCAACCTACGAGCAGTACTTC
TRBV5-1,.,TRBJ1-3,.,CASSLEGVSSGNTIYF,TGCGCCAGCAGCTTGGAAGGCGTCTCCTCTGGAAACACCATATATTTT
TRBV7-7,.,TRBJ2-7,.,CASSPDKGISYEQYF,TGTGCCAGCAGCCCCGATAAGGGGATCTCCTACGAGCAGTACTTC
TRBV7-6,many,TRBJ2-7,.,CASSSPPYEQYF,TGTGCCAGCAGCTCGCCCCCCTACGAGCAGTACTTC
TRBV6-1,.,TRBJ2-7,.,CAGDFGSLCYEQYF,TGTGCCGGAGACTTTGGCTCCCTCTGCTACGAGCAGTACTTC
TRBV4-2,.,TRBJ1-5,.,CASSSSGTPSEPQHF,TGTGCCAGCAGCTCCTCCGGGACGCCGTCGGAGCCCCAGCATTTT
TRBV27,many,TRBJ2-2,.,CASGLLSTGELFF,TGTGCCAGCGGGCTTCTCTCCACCGGGGAGCTGTTTTTT
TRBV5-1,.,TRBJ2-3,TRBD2,CASSSSGRAVDTQYF,TGCGCCAGCAGCTCTAGCGGGAGGGCGGTAGATACGCAGTATTTT
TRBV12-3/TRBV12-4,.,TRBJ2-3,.,CASSLAYPADTQYF,TGTGCCAGCAGTTTAGCGTACCCCGCAGATACGCAGTATTTT
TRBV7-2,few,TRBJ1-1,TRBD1,CASSLALIAGGNTEAFF,TGTGCCAGCAGCTTAGCGCTAATAGCAGGGGGGAACACTGAAGCTTTCTTT
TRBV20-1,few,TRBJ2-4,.,CSAVTPMGGIQYF,TGCAGTGCTGTTACCCCCATGGGGGGCATTCAGTACTTC
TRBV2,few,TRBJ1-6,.,CASMVGEASPLHF,TGTGCCAGCATGGTCGGGGAAGCTTCACCCCTCCACTTT
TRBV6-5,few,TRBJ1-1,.,CASSYDRVVTEAFF,TGTGCCAGCAGTTACGATAGGGTGGTCACTGAAGCTTTCTTT
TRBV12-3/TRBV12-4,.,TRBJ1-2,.,CASTPDGGIGYTF,TGTGCCAGCACTCCGGATGGGGGTATTGGCTACACCTTC
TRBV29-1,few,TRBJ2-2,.,CSVAGLPTGELFF,TGCAGCGTTGCGGGGCTCCCCACCGGGGAGCTGTTTTTT
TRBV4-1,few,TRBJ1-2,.,CASSPSVGRRNYGYTF,TGCGCCAGCAGCCCCAGTGTCGGTCGACGGAACTATGGCTACACCTTC
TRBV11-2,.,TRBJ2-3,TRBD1,CASSSPGTGTDTQYF,TGTGCCAGCAGCTCCCCCGGGACAGGCACAGATACGCAGTATTTT
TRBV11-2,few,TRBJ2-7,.,CASSLEGWTDVEQYF,TGTGCCAGCAGCTTAGAAGGGTGGACAGACGTAGAGCAGTACTTC
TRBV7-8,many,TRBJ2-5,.,CASSLVQAFQETQYF,TGTGCCAGCAGCTTAGTGCAGGCATTCCAAGAGACCCAGTACTTC
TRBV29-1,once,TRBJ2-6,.,CSVEDAGPSSGANVLTF,TGCAGCGTTGAAGACGCAGGCCCGAGCTCTGGGGCCAACGTCCTGACTTTC
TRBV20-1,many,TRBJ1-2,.,CSARDRVLGYTF,TGCAGTGCTAGAGATCGAGTACTGGGCTACACCTTC
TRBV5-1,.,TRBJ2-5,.,CASSLVAGMETQYF,TGCGCCAGCAGCTTGGTTGCAGGGATGGAGACCCAGTACTTC
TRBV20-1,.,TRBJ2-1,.,CSAMGLSENEQFF,TGCAGTGCTATGGGACTCTCCGAGAATGAGCAGTTCTTC
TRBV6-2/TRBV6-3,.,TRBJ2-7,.,CASRPRNVYEQYF,TGTGCCAGCAGGCCCAGGAATGTCTACGAGCAGTACTTC
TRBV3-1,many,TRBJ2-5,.,CASSQHLSGEETQYF,TGTGCCAGCAGCCAACACTTATCCGGGGAAGAGACCCAGTACTTC
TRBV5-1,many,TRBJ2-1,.,CASSLYDNEQFF,TGCGCCAGCAGCTTGTATGACAATGAGCAGTTCTTC
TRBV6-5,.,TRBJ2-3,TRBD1,CASSYGTGHDTQYF,TGTGCCAGCAGTTACGGGACAGGGCACGATACGCAGTATTTT
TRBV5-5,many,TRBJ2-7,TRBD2,CASSLGLAGGKISYEQYF,TGTGCCAGCAGCTTGGGACTAGCGGGGGGGAAGATCTCCTACGAGCAGTACTTC
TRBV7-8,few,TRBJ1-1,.,CASSFVSGIDTEAFF,TGTGCCAGCAGCTTCGTATCGGGGATTGACACTGAAGCTTTCTTT
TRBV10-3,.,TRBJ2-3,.,CAIRAQGGPSTDTQYF,TGTGCCATCAGGGCCCAAGGGGGGCCTAGCACAGATACGCAGTATTTT
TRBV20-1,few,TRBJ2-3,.,CSASTGPDTQYF,TGCAGTGCTAGTACTGGACCAGATACGCAGTATTTT
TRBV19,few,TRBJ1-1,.,CASSAQGSNTNTEAFF,TGTGCCAGTAGTGCTCAGGGGAGTAACACGAACACTGAAGCTTTCTTT
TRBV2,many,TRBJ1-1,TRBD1,CASSEAAGTAMAFF,TGTGCCAGCAGTGAAGCAGCCGGGACAGCGATGGCTTTCTTT
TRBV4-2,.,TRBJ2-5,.,CASSQGEGARRETQYF,TGTGCCAGCAGCCAAGGGGAGGGGGCCAGAAGAGAGACCCAGTACTTC
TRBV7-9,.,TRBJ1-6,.,CATATQAGSPLHF,TGTGCCACCGCGACCCAGGCGGGTTCACCCCTCCACTTT
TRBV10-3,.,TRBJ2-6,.,CAIWDTDSGANVLTF,TGTGCCATTTGGGACACCGACTCTGGGGCCAACGTCCTGACTTTC
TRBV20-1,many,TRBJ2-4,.,CSVLPGAKNIQYF,TGCAGTGTCCTACCTGGTGCCAAAAACATTCAGTACTTC
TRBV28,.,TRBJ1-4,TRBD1,CASSLRPGTVNEKLFF,TGTGCCAGCAGTTTAAGGCCCGGGACAGTTAATGAAAAACTGTTTTTT
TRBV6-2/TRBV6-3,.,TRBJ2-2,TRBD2,CASSTTSGRAGELFF,TGTGCCAGCAGCACGACTAGCGGTCGGGCCGGGGAGCTGTTTTTT
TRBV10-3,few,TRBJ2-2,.,CAISAGNSYTGELFF,TGTGCCATCAGTGCGGGAAACTCCTACACCGGGGAGCTGTTTTTT
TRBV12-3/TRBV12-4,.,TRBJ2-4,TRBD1,CASSSRQGFKNIQYF,TGTGCCAGCAGTTCACGACAGGGCTTCAAAAACATTCAGTACTTC
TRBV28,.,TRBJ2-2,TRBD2,CASSLTTSGTGELFF,TGTGCCAGCAGTTTAACGACTAGCGGCACCGGGGAGCTGTTTTTT
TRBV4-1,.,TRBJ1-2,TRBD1,CASSLGTGGFGYTF,TGTGCCAGCAGCCTCGGGACAGGAGGTTTTGGCTACACCTTC